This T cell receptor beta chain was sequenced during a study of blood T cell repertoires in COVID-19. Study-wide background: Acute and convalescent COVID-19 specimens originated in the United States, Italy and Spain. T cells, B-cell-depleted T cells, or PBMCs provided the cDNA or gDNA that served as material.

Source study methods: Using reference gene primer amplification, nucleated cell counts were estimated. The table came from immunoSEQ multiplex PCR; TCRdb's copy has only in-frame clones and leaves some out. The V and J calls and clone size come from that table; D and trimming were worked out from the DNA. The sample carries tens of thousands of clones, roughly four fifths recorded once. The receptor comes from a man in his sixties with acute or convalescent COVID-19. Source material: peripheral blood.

The CDR3, as DNA: TGTGCCAGCAGCTTCAAGACAGGGGGAGGGACTGAAGCTTTCTTT. It yields the protein CASSFKTGGGTEAFF. The chain couples TRBV3-1 (or the pseudogene TRBV3-2) to TRBJ1-1; 9 bases map to TRBD1. The ends lost 5 bases at V and 5 bases at J; junction bases unmatched: 9. Per the germline V gene, CDR1 is LGHDT and CDR2 is YNNKEL (reference sequence). This CDR3 has 15 amino acids.